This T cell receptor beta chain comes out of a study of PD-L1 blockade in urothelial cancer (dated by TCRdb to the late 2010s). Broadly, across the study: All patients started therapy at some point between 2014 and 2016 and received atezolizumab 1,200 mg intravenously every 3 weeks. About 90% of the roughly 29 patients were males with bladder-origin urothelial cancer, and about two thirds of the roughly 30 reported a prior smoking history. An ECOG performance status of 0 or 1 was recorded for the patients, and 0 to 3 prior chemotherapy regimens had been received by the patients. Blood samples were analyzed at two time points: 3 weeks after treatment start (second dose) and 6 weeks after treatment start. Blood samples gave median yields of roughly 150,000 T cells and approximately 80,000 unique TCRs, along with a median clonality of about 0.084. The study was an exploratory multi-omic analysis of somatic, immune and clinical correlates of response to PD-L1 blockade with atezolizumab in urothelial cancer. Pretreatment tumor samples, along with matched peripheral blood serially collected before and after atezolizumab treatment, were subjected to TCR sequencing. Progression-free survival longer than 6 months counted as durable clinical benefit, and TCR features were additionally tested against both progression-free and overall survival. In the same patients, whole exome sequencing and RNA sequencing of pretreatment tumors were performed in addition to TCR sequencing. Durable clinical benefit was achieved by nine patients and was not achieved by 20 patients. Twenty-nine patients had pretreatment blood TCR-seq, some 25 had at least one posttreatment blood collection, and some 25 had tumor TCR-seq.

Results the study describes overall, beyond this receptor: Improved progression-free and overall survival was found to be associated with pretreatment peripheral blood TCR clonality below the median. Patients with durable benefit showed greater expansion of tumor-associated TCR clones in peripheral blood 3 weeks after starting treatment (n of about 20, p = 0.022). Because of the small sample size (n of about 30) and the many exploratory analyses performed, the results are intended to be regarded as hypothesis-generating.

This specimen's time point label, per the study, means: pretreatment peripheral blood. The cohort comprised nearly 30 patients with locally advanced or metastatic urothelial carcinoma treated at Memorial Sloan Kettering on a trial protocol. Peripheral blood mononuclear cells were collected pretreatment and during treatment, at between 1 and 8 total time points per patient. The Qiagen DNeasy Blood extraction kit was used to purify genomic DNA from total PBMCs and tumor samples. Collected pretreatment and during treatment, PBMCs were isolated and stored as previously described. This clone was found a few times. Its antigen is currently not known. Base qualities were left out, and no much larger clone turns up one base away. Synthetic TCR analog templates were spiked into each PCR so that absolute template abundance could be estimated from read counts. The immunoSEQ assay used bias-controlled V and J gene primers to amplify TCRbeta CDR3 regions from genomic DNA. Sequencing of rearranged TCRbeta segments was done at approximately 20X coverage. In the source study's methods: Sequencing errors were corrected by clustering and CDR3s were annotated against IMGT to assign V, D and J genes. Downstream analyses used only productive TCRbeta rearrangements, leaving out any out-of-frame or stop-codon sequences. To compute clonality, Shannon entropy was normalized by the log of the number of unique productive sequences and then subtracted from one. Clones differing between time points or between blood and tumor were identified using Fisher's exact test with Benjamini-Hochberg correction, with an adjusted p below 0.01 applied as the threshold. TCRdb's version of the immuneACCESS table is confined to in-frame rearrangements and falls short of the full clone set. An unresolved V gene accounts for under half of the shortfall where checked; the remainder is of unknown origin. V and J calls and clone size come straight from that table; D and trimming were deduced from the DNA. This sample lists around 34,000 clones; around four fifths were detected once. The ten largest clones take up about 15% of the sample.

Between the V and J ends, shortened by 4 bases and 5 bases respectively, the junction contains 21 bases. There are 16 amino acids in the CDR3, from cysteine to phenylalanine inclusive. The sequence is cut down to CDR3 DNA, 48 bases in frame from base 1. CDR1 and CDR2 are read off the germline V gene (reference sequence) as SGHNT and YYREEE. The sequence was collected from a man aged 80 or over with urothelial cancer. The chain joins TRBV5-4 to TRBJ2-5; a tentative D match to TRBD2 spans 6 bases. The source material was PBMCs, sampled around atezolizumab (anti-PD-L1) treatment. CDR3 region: CASSPGTGVIKETQYF. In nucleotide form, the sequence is TGTGCCAGCAGCCCGGGGACGGGAGTAATAAAGGAGACCCAGTACTTC.